This T cell receptor beta chain appears in the sequencing data of a study of T cell responses to AZD1222 COVID-19 vaccine. Remarks on this clone: Its target is unknown.

This CDR3 contains 15 residues. Study results and caveats: Nearly half of spike-specific TCRs reportedly target unmutated variant regions. No day 14 peak samples; only post-peak repertoires were characterized. Baseline serostatus was positive in only six AZD1222 recipients. Receipt of two AZD1222 doses was followed by a rise in Spike-specific TCR breadth and depth.

Sequenced by immunoSEQ multiplex PCR; TCRdb stores in-frame clones only, minus some. There are some 130,000 clones in the sample; just over 85% occur only once, and roughly 20% lies in the top ten. The chain couples TRBV21-1 to TRBJ2-5; the D call of TRBD2 is as the table states it, not checked on the DNA. TRBV21-1 is designated a pseudogene. The sample here was peripheral blood, taken on day 0 of MenACWY control vaccination. This TCR derives from an adult in good health. Here the CDR3 reads CASGTSGGRQETQYF. In DNA, the CDR3 is TGTGCCAGCGGGACTAGCGGAGGACGCCAAGAGACCCAGTACTTC.